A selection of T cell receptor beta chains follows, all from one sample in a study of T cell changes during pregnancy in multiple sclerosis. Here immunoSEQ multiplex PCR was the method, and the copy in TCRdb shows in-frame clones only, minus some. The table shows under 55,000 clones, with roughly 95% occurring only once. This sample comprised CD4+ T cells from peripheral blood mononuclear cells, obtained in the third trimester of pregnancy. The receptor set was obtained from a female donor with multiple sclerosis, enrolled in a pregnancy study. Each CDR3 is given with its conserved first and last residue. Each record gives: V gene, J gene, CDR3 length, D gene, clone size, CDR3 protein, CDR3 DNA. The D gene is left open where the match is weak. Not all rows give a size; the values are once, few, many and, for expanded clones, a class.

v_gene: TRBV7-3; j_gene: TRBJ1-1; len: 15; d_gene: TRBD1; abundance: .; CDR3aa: CASSLRGDRNTEAFF; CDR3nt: TGTGCCAGCAGCTTAAGGGGGGACAGGAACACTGAAGCTTTCTTT
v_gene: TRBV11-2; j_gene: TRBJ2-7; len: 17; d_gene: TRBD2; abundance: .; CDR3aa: CASSSLRGSGVTYEQYF; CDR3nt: TGTGCCAGCAGCTCTCTTAGGGGTAGCGGGGTAACCTACGAGCAGTACTTC
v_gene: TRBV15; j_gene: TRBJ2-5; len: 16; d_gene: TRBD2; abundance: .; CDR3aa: CATSRGSGGAEETQYF; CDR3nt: TGTGCCACCAGCAGGGGTAGCGGGGGGGCCGAGGAGACCCAGTACTTC
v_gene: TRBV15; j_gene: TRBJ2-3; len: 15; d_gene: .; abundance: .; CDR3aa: CATSIANQNLDTQYF; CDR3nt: TGTGCCACCAGCATAGCAAACCAGAACTTGGATACGCAGTATTTT
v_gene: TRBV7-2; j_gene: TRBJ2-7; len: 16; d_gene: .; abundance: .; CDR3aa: CASRPSPGGATYEQYF; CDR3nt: TGTGCCAGCAGACCCTCTCCGGGCGGGGCGACCTACGAGCAGTACTTC
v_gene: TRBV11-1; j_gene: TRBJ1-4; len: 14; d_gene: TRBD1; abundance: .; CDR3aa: CASSRRQGWEKLFF; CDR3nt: TGTGCCAGCAGCCGACGACAGGGATGGGAAAAACTGTTTTTT
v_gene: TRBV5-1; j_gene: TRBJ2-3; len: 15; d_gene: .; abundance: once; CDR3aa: CASSLVAGRGNTQYF; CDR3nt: TGCGCCAGCAGCTTGGTTGCAGGTCGGGGGAATACGCAGTATTTT
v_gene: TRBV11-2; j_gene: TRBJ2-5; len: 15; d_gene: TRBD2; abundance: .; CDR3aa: CASSKAGERSETQYF; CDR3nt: TGTGCCAGCAGCAAAGCGGGAGAGAGGTCGGAGACCCAGTACTTC
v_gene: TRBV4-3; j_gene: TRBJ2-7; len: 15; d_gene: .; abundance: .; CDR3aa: CASSPTGVGPYEQYF; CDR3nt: TGCGCCAGCAGCCCGACAGGTGTGGGACCGTACGAGCAGTACTTC
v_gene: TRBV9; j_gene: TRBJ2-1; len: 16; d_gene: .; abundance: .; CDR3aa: CASSVEVRAPYNEQFF; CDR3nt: TGTGCCAGCAGCGTAGAGGTCAGGGCTCCCTACAATGAGCAGTTCTTC
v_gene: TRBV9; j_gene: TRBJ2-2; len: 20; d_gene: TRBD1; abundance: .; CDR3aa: CASSVEPSHPGTGYTGELFF; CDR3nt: TGTGCCAGCAGCGTAGAGCCCAGTCATCCCGGGACAGGGTACACCGGGGAGCTGTTTTTT
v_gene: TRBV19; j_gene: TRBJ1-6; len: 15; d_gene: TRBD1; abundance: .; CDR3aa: CASSIAGQGNSPLHF; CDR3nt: TGTGCCAGTAGTATCGCGGGACAGGGGAATTCACCCCTCCACTTT
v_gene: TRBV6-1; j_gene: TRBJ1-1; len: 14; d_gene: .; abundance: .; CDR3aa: CASSEAGSNTEAFF; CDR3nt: TGTGCCAGCAGTGAAGCGGGGAGTAACACTGAAGCTTTCTTT
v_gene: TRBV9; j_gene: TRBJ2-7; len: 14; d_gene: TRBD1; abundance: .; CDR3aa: CASSVGDRDYEQYF; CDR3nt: TGTGCCAGCAGCGTAGGGGACAGGGACTACGAGCAGTACTTC
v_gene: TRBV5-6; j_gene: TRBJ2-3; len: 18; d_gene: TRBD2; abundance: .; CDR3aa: CASSLGLAGFKNLDTQYF; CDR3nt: TGTGCCAGCAGCTTAGGACTAGCGGGGTTCAAAAACCTAGATACGCAGTATTTT
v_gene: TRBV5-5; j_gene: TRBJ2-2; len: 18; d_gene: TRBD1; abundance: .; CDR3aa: CASSLIALRQGVTGELFF; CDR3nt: TGTGCCAGCAGCTTAATTGCTTTGCGACAGGGAGTCACCGGGGAGCTGTTTTTT
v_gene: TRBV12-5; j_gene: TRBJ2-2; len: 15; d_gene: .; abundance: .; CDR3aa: CASGLVDRPTGELFF; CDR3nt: TGTGCTAGTGGTTTGGTCGACAGACCCACCGGGGAGCTGTTTTTT
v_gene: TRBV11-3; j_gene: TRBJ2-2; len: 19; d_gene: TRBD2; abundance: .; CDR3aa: CASSLGLAGGLTNTGELFF; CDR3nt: TGTGCCAGCAGCTTGGGACTAGCGGGAGGGCTCACGAACACCGGGGAGCTGTTTTTT
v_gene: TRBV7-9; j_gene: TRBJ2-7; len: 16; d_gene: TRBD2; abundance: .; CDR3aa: CASSLSGLAGAGEQYF; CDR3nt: TGTGCCAGCAGCTTATCGGGACTAGCGGGAGCAGGAGAGCAGTACTTC
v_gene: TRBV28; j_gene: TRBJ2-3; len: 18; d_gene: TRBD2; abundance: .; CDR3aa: CATSNTTRAGGPTDTQYF; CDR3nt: TGTGCCACCAGCAATACCACTAGGGCGGGAGGGCCCACAGATACGCAGTATTTT
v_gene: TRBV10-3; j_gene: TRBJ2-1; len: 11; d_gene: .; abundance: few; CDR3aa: CAHGAGNEQFF; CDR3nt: TGTGCCCATGGGGCTGGTAATGAGCAGTTCTTC
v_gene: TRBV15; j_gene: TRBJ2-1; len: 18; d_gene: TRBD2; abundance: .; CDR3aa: CATSRDKGRVAGEVEQFF; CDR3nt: TGTGCCACCAGCAGAGATAAGGGGAGGGTAGCGGGAGAAGTTGAGCAGTTCTTC
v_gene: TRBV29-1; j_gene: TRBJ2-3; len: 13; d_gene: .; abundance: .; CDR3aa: CSVHGLSTDTQYF; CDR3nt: TGCAGCGTCCACGGACTGAGCACAGATACGCAGTATTTT
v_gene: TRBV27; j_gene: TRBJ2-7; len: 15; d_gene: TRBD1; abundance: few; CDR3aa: CASSLGGQGPYEQYF; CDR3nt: TGTGCCAGCAGTTTAGGGGGACAGGGTCCTTACGAGCAGTACTTC
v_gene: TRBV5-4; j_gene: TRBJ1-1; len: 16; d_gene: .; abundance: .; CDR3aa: CASSLPLPGGSTEAFF; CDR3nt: TGTGCCAGCAGCCTCCCCCTCCCGGGAGGATCAACTGAAGCTTTCTTT
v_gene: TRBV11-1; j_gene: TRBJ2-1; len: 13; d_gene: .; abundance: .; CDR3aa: CASSPTRAGEQFF; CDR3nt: TGTGCCAGCAGCCCTACTAGGGCCGGTGAGCAGTTCTTC
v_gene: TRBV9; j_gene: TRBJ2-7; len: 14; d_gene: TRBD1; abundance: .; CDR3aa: CASSPGQGAYEQYF; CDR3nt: TGTGCCAGCAGCCCGGGACAGGGGGCCTACGAGCAGTACTTC
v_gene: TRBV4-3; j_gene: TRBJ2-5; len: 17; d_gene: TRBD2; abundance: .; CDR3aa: CASSRGVAGGVQETQYF; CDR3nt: TGCGCCAGCAGCCGGGGAGTAGCGGGGGGTGTTCAAGAGACCCAGTACTTC
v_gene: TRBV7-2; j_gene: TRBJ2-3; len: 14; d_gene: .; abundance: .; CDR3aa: CASSLGRGADTQYF; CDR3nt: TGTGCCAGCAGCTTAGGCAGGGGCGCAGATACGCAGTATTTT
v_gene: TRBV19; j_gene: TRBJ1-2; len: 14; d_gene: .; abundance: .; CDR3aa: CASSSPQGVYGYTF; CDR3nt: TGTGCCAGTAGTAGCCCTCAGGGTGTCTATGGCTACACCTTC
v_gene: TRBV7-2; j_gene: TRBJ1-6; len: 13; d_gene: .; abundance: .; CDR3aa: CASSVADGSPLHF; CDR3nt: TGTGCCAGCAGCGTCGCCGACGGGTCACCCCTCCACTTT
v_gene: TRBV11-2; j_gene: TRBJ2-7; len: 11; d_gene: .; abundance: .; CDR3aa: CASSSIYEQYF; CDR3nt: TGTGCCAGCAGCTCCATCTACGAGCAGTACTTC
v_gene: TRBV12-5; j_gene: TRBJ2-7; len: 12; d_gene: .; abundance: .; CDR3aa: CASGLAVYEQYF; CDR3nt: TGTGCTAGTGGTTTGGCCGTTTACGAGCAGTACTTC
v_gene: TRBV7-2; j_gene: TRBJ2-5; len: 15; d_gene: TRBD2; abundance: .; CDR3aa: CASSRSGGRGQTQYF; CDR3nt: TGTGCCAGCAGCCGGTCCGGGGGGAGAGGGCAGACCCAGTACTTC
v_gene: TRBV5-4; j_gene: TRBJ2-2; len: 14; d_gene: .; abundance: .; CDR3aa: CASSQELVPGELFF; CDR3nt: TGTGCCAGCAGCCAGGAACTAGTACCCGGGGAGCTGTTTTTT
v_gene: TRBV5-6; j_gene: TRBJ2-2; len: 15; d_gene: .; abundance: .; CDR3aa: CASSLFLANTGELFF; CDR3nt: TGTGCCAGCAGCTTGTTTCTGGCCAACACCGGGGAGCTGTTTTTT
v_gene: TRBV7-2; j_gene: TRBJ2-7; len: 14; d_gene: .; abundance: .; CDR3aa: CASSLGGPRGEQYF; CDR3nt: TGTGCCAGCAGCTTAGGGGGGCCAAGGGGCGAGCAGTACTTC
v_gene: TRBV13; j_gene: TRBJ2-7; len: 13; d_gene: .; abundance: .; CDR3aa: CASSRGSSYEQYF; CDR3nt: TGTGCCAGCAGCCGCGGCAGCTCCTACGAGCAGTACTTC
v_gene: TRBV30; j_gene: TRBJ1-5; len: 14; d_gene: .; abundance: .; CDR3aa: CAWSVGRGNQPQHF; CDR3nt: TGTGCCTGGAGTGTTGGTCGCGGTAATCAGCCCCAGCATTTT
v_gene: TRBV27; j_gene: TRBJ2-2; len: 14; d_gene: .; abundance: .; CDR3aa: CASRPHAGPGELFF; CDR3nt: TGTGCCAGCAGACCCCACGCAGGTCCCGGGGAGCTGTTTTTT
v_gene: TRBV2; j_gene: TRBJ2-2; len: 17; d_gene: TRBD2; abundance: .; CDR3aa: CASSQDKAGAGTGELFF; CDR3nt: TGTGCCAGCAGTCAGGACAAAGCGGGGGCGGGCACCGGGGAGCTGTTTTTT
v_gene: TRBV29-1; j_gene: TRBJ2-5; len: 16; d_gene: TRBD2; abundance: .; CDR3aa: CSVEGSVASGGGTQYF; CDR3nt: TGCAGCGTTGAGGGGTCGGTAGCTAGCGGGGGGGGGACCCAGTACTTC
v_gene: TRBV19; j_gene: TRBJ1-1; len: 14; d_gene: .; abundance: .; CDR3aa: CASSIGGKNTEAFF; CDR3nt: TGTGCCAGTAGTATAGGAGGAAAGAACACTGAAGCTTTCTTT
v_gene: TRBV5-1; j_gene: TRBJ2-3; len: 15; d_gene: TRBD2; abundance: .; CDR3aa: CASSALAGNTDTQYF; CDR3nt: TGCGCCAGCAGCGCCTTAGCGGGGAACACAGATACGCAGTATTTT
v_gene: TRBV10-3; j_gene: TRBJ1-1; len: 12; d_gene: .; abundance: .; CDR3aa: CAISAVDTEAFF; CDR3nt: TGTGCCATCAGTGCGGTCGACACTGAAGCTTTCTTT
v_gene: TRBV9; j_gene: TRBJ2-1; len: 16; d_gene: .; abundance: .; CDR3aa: CASSPSGGLSYNEQFF; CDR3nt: TGTGCCAGCAGCCCCTCGGGGGGCCTGTCCTACAATGAGCAGTTCTTC
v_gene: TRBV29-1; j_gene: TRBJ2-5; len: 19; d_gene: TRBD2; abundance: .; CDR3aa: CSARRGPLAGAKSQETQYF; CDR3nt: TGCAGCGCCCGAAGGGGGCCACTAGCGGGAGCAAAAAGTCAAGAGACCCAGTACTTC
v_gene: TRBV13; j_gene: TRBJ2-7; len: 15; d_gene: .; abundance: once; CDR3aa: CASSLTGGNLYEQYF; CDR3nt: TGTGCCAGCAGCTTAACCGGAGGAAATCTCTACGAGCAGTACTTC
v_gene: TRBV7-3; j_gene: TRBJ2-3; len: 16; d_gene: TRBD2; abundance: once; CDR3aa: CASSPTPLAGTDTQYF; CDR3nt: TGTGCCAGCAGCCCGACCCCCCTAGCGGGCACAGATACGCAGTATTTT
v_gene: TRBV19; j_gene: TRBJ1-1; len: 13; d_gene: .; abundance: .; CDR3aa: CASSIGTARDAFF; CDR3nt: TGTGCCAGTAGTATAGGGACAGCGAGGGACGCTTTCTTT
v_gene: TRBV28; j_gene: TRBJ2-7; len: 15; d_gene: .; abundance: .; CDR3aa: CASKKMAGFFDEQYF; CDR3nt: TGTGCCAGCAAAAAGATGGCAGGGTTCTTCGACGAGCAGTACTTC
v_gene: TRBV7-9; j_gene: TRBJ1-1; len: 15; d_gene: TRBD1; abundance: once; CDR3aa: CASSMDRVGNTEAFF; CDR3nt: TGTGCCAGCAGCATGGACAGGGTGGGGAACACTGAAGCTTTCTTT
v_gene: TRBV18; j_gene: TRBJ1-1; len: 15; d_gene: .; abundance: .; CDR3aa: CASSLQDSSNTEAFF; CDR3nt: TGTGCCAGCTCACTCCAGGACAGCTCTAACACTGAAGCTTTCTTT
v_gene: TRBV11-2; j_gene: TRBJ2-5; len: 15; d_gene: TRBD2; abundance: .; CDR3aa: CASSFSSGGEETQYF; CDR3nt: TGTGCCAGCAGCTTCTCTAGCGGGGGGGAAGAGACCCAGTACTTC
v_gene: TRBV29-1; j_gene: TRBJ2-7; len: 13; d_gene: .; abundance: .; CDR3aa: CSVEEDTSYEQYF; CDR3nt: TGCAGCGTTGAAGAGGACACGTCCTACGAGCAGTACTTC
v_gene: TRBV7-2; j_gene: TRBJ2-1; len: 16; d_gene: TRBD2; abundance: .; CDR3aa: CASSFSGGASYNEQFF; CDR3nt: TGTGCCAGCAGCTTTAGCGGGGGGGCCTCCTACAATGAGCAGTTCTTC
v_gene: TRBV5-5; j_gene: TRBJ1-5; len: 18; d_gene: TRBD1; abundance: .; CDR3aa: CASSSDLIGTGVGQPQHF; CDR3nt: TGTGCCAGCAGCTCAGATCTCATCGGGACAGGGGTAGGTCAGCCCCAGCATTTT